These T cell receptor beta chains were read from a single sample in a study of blood T cell repertoires in COVID-19. Clones were read by immunoSEQ multiplex PCR, and TCRdb kept only the in-frame ones, dropping some. The sample lists a few hundred thousand clones; roughly 84% were seen once. Sequenced material: peripheral blood. All receptors come from a human donor with COVID-19, enrolled during active disease. The donor label of this sample is uncertain. CDR3s include the opening cysteine and the closing phenylalanine or tryptophan. A D gene is named only where the DNA matches it firmly. Some rows mark clone size as missing; the rest say once, few, many or name a class of expanded clone.

CDR3aa | CDR3nt | v_gene | d_gene | abundance | j_gene
CASSLSGSYNSPLHF | TGTGCCAGCAGCTTGTCCGGGAGCTATAATTCACCCCTCCACTTT | TRBV11-2 | . | . | TRBJ1-6
CASSSRRNTRLWGYTF | TGTGCCAGCAGTTCCCGACGGAACACTCGACTATGGGGCTACACCTTC | TRBV6-2/TRBV6-3 | . | . | TRBJ1-2
CASNINGAGAREQYF | TGTGCCAGCAATATTAATGGGGCGGGAGCAAGGGAGCAGTACTTC | TRBV28 | TRBD2 | . | TRBJ2-7
CASSRESNQPQHF | TGTGCCAGCAGCCGCGAAAGCAATCAGCCCCAGCATTTT | TRBV14 | . | . | TRBJ1-5
CASSLVTGEVSDTQYF | TGTGCCAGCAGCTTAGTAACAGGGGAGGTGTCAGATACGCAGTATTTT | TRBV11-1 | . | . | TRBJ2-3
CASSPGTVQPQHF | TGTGCCAGTAGTCCGGGGACAGTTCAGCCCCAGCATTTT | TRBV19 | TRBD1 | . | TRBJ1-5
CASSLNADSPLHF | TGTGCCAGCAGCTTAAACGCGGATTCACCCCTCCACTTT | TRBV7-3 | . | . | TRBJ1-6
CASSLYSGRAGNEQFF | TGTGCCAGCAGTTTATATAGCGGGAGGGCCGGGAATGAGCAGTTCTTC | TRBV27 | TRBD2 | . | TRBJ2-1
CASSGLDRVSGNTIYF | TGTGCCAGCAGTGGGCTTGACAGGGTGAGCGGAAACACCATATATTTT | TRBV28 | TRBD1 | . | TRBJ1-3
CASSEQVGIAIYF | TGTGCCAGCAGTGAACAGGTCGGGATCGCCATATATTTT | TRBV2 | . | . | TRBJ1-3
CAWSLGFRGLSYEQYF | TGTGCCTGGAGCTTGGGGTTTCGGGGGTTATCCTACGAGCAGTACTTC | TRBV30 | . | . | TRBJ2-7
CASSSHSGGNTGELFF | TGTGCCAGCAGCTCACATTCAGGGGGAAACACCGGGGAGCTGTTTTTT | TRBV5-6 | TRBD1 | once | TRBJ2-2
CASRIAGEGNEQFF | TGTGCCAGCAGGATAGCGGGAGAGGGCAATGAGCAGTTCTTC | TRBV2 | TRBD2 | . | TRBJ2-1
CASSRRNLEKLFF | TGTGCCAGCAGCCGGAGGAATCTGGAAAAACTGTTTTTT | TRBV14 | . | . | TRBJ1-4
CASSITPGGRGNSPLHF | TGTGCCAGTAGTATTACGCCAGGGGGGCGCGGGAATTCACCCCTCCACTTT | TRBV19 | TRBD1 | . | TRBJ1-6
CASSQGSTNEKLFF | TGCGCCAGCAGCCAGGGCTCAACTAATGAAAAACTGTTTTTT | TRBV5-1 | . | . | TRBJ1-4
CASGGTGYRETQYF | TGTGCCAGCGGGGGGACAGGATATCGAGAGACCCAGTACTTC | TRBV6-5 | TRBD1 | once | TRBJ2-5
CASSQVAGASGRADTQYF | TGTGCCAGCAGCCAAGTTGCCGGAGCTAGCGGGAGGGCAGATACGCAGTATTTT | TRBV3-1/TRBV3-2 | TRBD2 | . | TRBJ2-3
CASSSQSGSYEQYF | TGTGCCAGCAGCTCGCAATCGGGATCCTACGAGCAGTACTTC | TRBV5-4 | . | . | TRBJ2-7
CSARGFDGDGYTF | TGCAGCGCCAGGGGTTTCGACGGGGATGGCTACACCTTC | TRBV29-1 | . | . | TRBJ1-2
CASSLWAGQGRGYTF | TGTGCCAGCAGTTTATGGGCGGGACAGGGGCGCGGCTACACCTTC | TRBV28 | TRBD1 | . | TRBJ1-2
CASSDVPGNTGELFF | TGTGCCAGCAGCGACGTGCCGGGGAACACCGGGGAGCTGTTTTTT | TRBV9 | . | . | TRBJ2-2
CASVSGLAANNEQFF | TGCGCCAGCGTTTCGGGACTAGCGGCCAACAATGAGCAGTTCTTC | TRBV5-1 | TRBD2 | . | TRBJ2-1
CASSQDLQSGYTF | TGTGCCAGCAGCCAAGATTTACAGAGTGGCTACACCTTC | TRBV3-1/TRBV3-2 | . | . | TRBJ1-2
CASRWDRVGPGEAFF | TGTGCCAGCAGGTGGGACAGGGTGGGCCCGGGCGAAGCTTTCTTT | TRBV6-5 | TRBD1 | . | TRBJ1-1
CASSQGGLAGHSTDTQYF | TGTGCCAGCAGCCAAGGGGGTTTGGCGGGGCATAGCACAGATACGCAGTATTTT | TRBV3-1/TRBV3-2 | . | few | TRBJ2-3
CASSRLGQDNEKLFF | TGTGCCAGCAGCCGCCTGGGACAGGATAATGAAAAACTGTTTTTT | TRBV6-6 | TRBD1 | . | TRBJ1-4
CASSPSGTSGIYNEQFF | TGTGCCAGCAGTCCATCAGGGACTAGCGGGATTTACAATGAGCAGTTCTTC | TRBV28 | TRBD2 | . | TRBJ2-1
CASSLRQGREKLFF | TGTGCCAGCAGTCTTCGACAGGGTAGGGAAAAACTGTTTTTT | TRBV2 | TRBD1 | . | TRBJ1-4
CASSIESGSGNQPQHF | TGTGCCAGTAGTATTGAATCAGGGTCGGGTAATCAGCCCCAGCATTTT | TRBV19 | . | . | TRBJ1-5
CASSEQGLAVSYEQYF | TGTGCCAGCAGCGAACAGGGACTAGCGGTATCCTACGAGCAGTACTTC | TRBV3-1/TRBV3-2 | TRBD2 | . | TRBJ2-7
CASSSTGGPTNEQFF | TGTGCCAGCAGCTCCACAGGGGGTCCTACGAATGAGCAGTTCTTC | TRBV7-9 | TRBD1 | once | TRBJ2-1
CASSFEAREYYNEQFF | TGCGCCAGCAGCTTTGAGGCGCGGGAGTACTACAATGAGCAGTTCTTC | TRBV5-1 | TRBD2 | . | TRBJ2-1
CAISDYSGMGGYTF | TGTGCCATCAGTGATTATTCAGGGATGGGCGGCTACACCTTC | TRBV10-3 | . | . | TRBJ1-2
CAITQDKSYEQYF | TGTGCCATCACCCAGGACAAGTCCTACGAGCAGTACTTC | TRBV10-3 | . | . | TRBJ2-7
CASRAFGVEQYF | TGTGCCAGCAGGGCGTTCGGGGTTGAGCAGTACTTC | TRBV6-5 | . | . | TRBJ2-7
CASSVTSDQETQYF | TGTGCCAGCAGCGTCACTAGCGACCAAGAGACCCAGTACTTC | TRBV9 | TRBD2 | . | TRBJ2-5
CASSPGLAGPIEQYF | TGTGCCAGCAGCCCAGGACTAGCGGGGCCGATCGAGCAGTACTTC | TRBV7-3 | TRBD2 | . | TRBJ2-7
CASRPAGVAKNIQYF | TGTGCCAGCAGACCAGCGGGAGTAGCCAAAAACATTCAGTACTTC | TRBV11-2 | TRBD2 | . | TRBJ2-4
CASSYGQTSSYNEQFF | TGTGCCAGCAGTTACGGGCAGACCTCTTCCTACAATGAGCAGTTCTTC | TRBV6-2/TRBV6-3 | . | . | TRBJ2-1